The table lists the clone carrying this T cell receptor (beta chain) with many counts. Its antigen is still unknown. The data derive from a study of identical twins. The study's findings and limits: Monozygotic twin pairs showed more out-of-frame TCR alpha sharing than models estimated. Out-of-frame alpha sequences that twins shared showed excess low generation probability. Cord blood's abundant beta clonotypes had fewer insertions, unlike memory repertoires.

TCRdb re-analysed the 5' RACE reads in MiXCR, keeping a single row per CDR3 protein. The sample shows about 720,000 distinct CDR3 sequences, 8.6% of them seen only once. Looked up from germline, CDR1 is SGHTA and CDR2 is FQGNSA. This CDR3 has 13 amino acids. Between the trimmed V and J ends, which lost 5 bases and 8 bases, there was a span of 15 bases. The sample was also reused in another study, on yellow fever vaccine responses in identical twins.

The chain is built from TRBV7-2 and TRBJ1-2, with TRBD1 as a possible D gene (6 bases). This TCR came from a young woman in good health. The material sequenced was PBMCs. CDR3 DNA: TGTGCCAGCAGCAGGAACAGGGAGGACGGCTACACCTTC. This gives the protein CASSRNREDGYTF. The full variable domain, with the rest looked up from reference TRBV7-2 and TRBJ1-2, is GAGVSQSPSNKVTEKGKDVELRCDPISGHTALYWYRQSLGQGLEFLIYFQGNSAPDKSGLPSDRFSAERTGGSVSTLTIQRTQQEDSAVYLCASSRNREDGYTFGSGTRLTVV.